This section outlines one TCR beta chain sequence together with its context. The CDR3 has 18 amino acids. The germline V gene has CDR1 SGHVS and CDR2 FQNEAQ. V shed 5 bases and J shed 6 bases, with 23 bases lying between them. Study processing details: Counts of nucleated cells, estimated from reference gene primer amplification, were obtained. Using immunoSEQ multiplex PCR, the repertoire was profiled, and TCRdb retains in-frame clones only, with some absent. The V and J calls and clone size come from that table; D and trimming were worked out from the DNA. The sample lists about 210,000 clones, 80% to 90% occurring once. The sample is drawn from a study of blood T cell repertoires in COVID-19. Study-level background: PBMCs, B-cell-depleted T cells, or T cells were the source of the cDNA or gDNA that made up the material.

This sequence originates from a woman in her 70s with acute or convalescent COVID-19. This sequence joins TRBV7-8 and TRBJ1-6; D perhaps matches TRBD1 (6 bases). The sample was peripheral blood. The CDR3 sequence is CASSTGTGQLESNSPLHF. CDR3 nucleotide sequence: TGTGCCAGCAGCACCGGTACAGGGCAGTTAGAGAGTAATTCACCCCTCCACTTT.